This TCR beta chain is from a study of T cell changes during pregnancy in multiple sclerosis. The CDR3 length is 19 residues. Germline values: CDR1 SGDLS, CDR2 YYNGEE. V was pared by 0 bases and J by 6 bases, with 19 bases of the junction left unmatched. TCRdb's copy holds only in-frame clones and misses some; the assay was immunoSEQ multiplex PCR. The sample contains about 74,000 clones, over 85% of which appear only once. Sequenced here: peripheral blood, sampled after pregnancy. The chain has TRBV9 and TRBJ2-7; the match to TRBD2 covers 9 bases. This TCR came from a female donor in good health, enrolled as a control in a pregnancy study. The CDR3 DNA reads TGTGCCAGCAGCGTAGGAGGGGGTGAGCTAGCGGGGAGGGCCGTCGAGCAGTACTTC. Protein: CASSVGGGELAGRAVEQYF.